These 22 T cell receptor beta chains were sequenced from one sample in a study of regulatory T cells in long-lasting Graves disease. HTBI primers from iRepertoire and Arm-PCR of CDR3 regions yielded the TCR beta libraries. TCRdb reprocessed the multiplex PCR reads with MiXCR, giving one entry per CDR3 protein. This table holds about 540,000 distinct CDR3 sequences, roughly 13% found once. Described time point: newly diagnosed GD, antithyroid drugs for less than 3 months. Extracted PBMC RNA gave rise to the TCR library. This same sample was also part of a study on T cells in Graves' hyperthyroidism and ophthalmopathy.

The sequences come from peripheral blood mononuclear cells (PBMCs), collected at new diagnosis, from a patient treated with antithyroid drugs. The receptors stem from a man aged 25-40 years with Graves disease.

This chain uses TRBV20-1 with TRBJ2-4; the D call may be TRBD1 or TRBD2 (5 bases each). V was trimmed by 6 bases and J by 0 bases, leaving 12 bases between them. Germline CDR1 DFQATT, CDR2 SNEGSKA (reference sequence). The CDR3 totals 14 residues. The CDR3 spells CSAVGTVAKNIQYF. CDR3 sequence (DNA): TGCAGTGCCGTTGGGACGGTAGCCAAAAACATTCAGTACTTC.

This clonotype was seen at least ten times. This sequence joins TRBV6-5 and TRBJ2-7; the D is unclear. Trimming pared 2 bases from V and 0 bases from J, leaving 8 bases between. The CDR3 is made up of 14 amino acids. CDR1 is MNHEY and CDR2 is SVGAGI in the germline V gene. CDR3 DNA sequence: TGTGCCAGCAGTTACGATCCCGACTCCTACGAGCAGTACTTC. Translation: CASSYDPDSYEQYF.

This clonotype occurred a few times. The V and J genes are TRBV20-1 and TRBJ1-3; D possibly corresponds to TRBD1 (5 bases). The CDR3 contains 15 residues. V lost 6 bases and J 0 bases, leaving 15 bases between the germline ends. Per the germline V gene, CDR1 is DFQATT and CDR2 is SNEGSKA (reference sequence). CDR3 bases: TGCAGTGCCTCTGCGGGACCGGTCTCTGGAAACACCATATATTTT. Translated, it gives CSASAGPVSGNTIYF.

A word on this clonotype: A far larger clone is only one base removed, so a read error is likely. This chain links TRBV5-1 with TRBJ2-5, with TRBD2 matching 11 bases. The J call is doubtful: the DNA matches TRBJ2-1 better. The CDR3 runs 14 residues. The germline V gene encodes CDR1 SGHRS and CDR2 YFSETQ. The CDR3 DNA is TGCGCCAGCAGTTTAGCGGGAGGGCCTGGTGGGCAGTTCTTC. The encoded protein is CASSLAGGPGGQFF.

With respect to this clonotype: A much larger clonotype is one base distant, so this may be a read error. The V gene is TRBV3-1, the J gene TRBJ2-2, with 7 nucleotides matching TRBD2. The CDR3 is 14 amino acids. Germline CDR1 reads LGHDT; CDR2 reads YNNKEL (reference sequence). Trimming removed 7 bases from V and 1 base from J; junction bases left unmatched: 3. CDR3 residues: CASKASGNTGELFF. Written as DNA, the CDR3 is TGTGCCAGCAAGGCTAGCGGGAACACCGGGGAGCTGTTTTTT.

The CDR3 nucleotides read TGTGCCAGCAGCCCGGACAGAGCTTATAATTCACCCCTCCACTTT. It is translated as CASSPDRAYNSPLHF. The rearrangement uses TRBV5-6 and TRBJ1-6, with D possibly matching TRBD1 (6 bases). Trimming took 4 bases from V and 4 from J, leaving 12 bases between them. Looked up from germline, CDR1 is SGHDT and CDR2 is YYEEEE. This CDR3 contains 15 residues.

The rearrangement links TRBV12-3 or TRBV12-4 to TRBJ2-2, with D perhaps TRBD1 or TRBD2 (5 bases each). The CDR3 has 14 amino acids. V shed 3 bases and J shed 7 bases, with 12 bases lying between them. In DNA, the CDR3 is TGTGCCAGCAGTTTTGGGGGTCTGGGCGGGGAGCTGTTTTTT. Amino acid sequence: CASSFGGLGGELFF.

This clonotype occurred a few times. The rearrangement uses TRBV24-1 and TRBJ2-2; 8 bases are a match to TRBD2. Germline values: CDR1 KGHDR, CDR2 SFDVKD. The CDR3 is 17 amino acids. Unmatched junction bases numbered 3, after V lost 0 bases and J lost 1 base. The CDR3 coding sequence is TGTGCCACCAGTGATTTGGTGACTAGCGAGAACACCGGGGAGCTGTTTTTT. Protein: CATSDLVTSENTGELFF.

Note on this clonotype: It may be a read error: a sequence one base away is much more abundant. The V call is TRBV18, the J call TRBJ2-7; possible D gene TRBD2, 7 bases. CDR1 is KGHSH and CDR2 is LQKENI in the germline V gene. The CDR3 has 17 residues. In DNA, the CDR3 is TGTGCCAGGTCACCACCGGGGGCGGGGGCCAAGTCCTACGAGCAGTACTTC. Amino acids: CARSPPGAGAKSYEQYF. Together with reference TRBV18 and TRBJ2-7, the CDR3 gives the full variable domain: NAGVMQNPRHLVRRRGQEARLRCSPMKGHSHVYWYRQLPEEGLKFMVYLQKENIIDESGMPKERFSAEFPKEGPSILRIQQVVRGDSAAYFCARSPPGAGAKSYEQYFGPGTRLTVT.

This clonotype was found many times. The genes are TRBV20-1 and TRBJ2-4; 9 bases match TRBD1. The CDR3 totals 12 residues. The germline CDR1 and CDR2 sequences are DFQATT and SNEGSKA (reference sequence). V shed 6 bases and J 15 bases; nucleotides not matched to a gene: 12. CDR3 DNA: TGCAGTGCCCGGGACAGGGCGATCTCACTGTACTTC. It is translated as CSARDRAISLYF.

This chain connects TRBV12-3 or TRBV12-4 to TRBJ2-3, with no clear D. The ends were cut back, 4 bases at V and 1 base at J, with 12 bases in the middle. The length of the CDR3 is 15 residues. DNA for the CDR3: TGTGCCAGCAGTTACTCGGAAGTAGGCACAGATACGCAGTATTTT. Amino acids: CASSYSEVGTDTQYF.

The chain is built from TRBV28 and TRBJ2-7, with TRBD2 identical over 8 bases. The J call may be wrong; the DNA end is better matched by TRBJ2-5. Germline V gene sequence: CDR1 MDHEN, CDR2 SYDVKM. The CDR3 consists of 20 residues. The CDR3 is CASSFIVVRSPREVGETQYF. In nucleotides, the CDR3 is TGTGCCAGCAGTTTCATCGTGGTCAGGTCTCCGCGGGAGGTAGGGGAGACCCAGTACTTC.

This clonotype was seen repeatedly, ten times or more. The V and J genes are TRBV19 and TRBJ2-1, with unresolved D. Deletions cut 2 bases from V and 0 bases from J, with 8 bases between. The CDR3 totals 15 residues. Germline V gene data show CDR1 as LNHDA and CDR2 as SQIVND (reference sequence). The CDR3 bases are TGTGCCAGTAGTATATCCCCTAGCTCCTACAATGAGCAGTTCTTC. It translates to CASSISPSSYNEQFF.

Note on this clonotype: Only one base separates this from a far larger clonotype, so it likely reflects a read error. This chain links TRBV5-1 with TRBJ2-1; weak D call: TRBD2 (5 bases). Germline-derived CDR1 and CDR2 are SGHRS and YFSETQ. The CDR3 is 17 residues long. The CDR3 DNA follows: TGTGCCAGCAGCCCGACCCTTGGGGAGCGGAGTGCCTACGAGCAGTTCTTC. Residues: CASSPTLGERSAYEQFF.

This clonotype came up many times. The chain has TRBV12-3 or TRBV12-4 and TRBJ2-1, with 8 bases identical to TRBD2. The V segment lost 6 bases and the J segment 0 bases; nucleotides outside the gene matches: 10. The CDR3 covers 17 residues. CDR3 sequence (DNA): TGTGCCAGCAGCCGGCGTGTGACTAGCGTCTCCTACAATGAGCAGTTCTTC. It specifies CASSRRVTSVSYNEQFF.

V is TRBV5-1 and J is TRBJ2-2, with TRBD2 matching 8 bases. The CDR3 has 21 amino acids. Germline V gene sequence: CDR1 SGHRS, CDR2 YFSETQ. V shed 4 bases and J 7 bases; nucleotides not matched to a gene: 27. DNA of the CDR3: TGCGCCAGCAGCCCGGTAGGTCAACTCGAGCGTCTAGCGGGCCCCGGCGGGGAGCTGTTTTTT. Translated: CASSPVGQLERLAGPGGELFF.

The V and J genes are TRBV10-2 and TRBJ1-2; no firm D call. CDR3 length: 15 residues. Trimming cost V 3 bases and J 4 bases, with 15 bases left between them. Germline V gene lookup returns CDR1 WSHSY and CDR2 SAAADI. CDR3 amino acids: CASSDLRGSLYGYTF. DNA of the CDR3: TGCGCCAGCAGTGACCTTCGCGGGAGTCTCTATGGCTACACCTTC.

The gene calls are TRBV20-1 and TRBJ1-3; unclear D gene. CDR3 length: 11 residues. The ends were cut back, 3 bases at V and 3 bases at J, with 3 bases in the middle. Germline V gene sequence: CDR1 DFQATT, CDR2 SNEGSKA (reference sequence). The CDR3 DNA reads TGCAGTGCTAGGGTTGGAAACACCATATATTTT. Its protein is CSARVGNTIYF.

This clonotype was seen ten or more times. The CDR3 DNA follows: TGTGCCAGTAGTATCGCCATGAACACTGAAGCTTTCTTT. It is translated as CASSIAMNTEAFF. The gene calls are TRBV19 and TRBJ1-1, with D unclear. The CDR3 loop spans 13 amino acids. The germline V and J ends were trimmed by 3 bases and 0 bases, with 5 bases remaining between them. Germline CDR1 reads LNHDA; CDR2 reads SQIVND (reference sequence).

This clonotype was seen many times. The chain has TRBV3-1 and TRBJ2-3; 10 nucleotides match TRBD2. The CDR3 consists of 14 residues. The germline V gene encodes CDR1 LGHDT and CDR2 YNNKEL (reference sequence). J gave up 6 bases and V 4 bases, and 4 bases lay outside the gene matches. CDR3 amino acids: CASSPPSGSDTQYF. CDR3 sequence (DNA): TGTGCCAGCAGCCCTCCTAGCGGGAGCGATACGCAGTATTTT.

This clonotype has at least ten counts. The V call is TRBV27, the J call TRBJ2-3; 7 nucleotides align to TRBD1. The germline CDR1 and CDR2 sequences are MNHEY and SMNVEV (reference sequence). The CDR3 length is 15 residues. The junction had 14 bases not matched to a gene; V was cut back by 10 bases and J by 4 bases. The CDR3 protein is CATSSRTGGSDTQYF. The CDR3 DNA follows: TGTGCCACCTCTAGCCGGACAGGTGGCTCAGATACGCAGTATTTT.

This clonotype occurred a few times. The CDR3 region is CASSQEGGLGTGELFF. CDR3 DNA sequence: TGTGCCAGCAGCCAAGAGGGCGGGTTGGGCACCGGGGAGCTGTTTTTT. The V and J genes are TRBV4-2 and TRBJ2-2; the D gene is possibly TRBD2 (5 bases). The CDR3 has 16 residues. V was cut by 0 bases and J by 4 bases, with 12 bases left in between. Germline CDR1 and CDR2: LGHNA and YNFKEQ.